Sequencing of this TCR beta chain was carried out in a study of blood T cell repertoires in COVID-19. This table comes from immunoSEQ multiplex PCR, and its TCRdb copy is limited to in-frame clones, with some not included. The sample has under 400,000 clones; around 87% are singletons. CDR3 length equals 14 residues. CDR1 is ENHRY, CDR2 SYGVKD, per germline. The J segment lost 3 bases and the V segment lost 6 bases, leaving 6 bases of the junction unmatched. Sequenced material: peripheral blood. The sequence came from a woman aged 25 to 39 with COVID-19, enrolled during active disease. The chain is built from TRBV10-3 and TRBJ1-1; TRBD1 agrees at 8 bases. CDR3 bases: TGTGCCATCAGCTGGACAGGGATTGACACTGAAGCTTTCTTT. Translated: CAISWTGIDTEAFF.